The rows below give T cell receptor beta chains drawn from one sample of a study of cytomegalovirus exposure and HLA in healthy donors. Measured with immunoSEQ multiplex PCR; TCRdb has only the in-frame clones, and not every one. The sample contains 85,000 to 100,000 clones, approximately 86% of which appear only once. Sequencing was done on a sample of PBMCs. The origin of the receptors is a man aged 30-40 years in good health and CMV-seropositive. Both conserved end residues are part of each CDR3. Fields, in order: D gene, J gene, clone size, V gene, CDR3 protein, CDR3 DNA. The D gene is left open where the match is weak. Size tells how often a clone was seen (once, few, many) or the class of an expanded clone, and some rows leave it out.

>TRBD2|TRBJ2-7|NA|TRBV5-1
CASSTSGVTYEQYF
TGCGCCAGCAGCACGAGCGGGGTAACCTACGAGCAGTACTTC
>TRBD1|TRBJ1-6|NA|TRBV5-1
CASSQSTGGKGSPLHF
TGCGCCAGCAGCCAATCGACAGGGGGCAAGGGGTCACCCCTCCACTTT
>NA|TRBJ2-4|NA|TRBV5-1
CASSLQSGAKNIQYF
TGCGCCAGCAGCTTGCAGAGCGGGGCCAAAAACATTCAGTACTTC
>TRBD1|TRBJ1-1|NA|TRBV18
CASSPFPGQGANTEAFF
TGTGCCAGCTCACCATTCCCGGGACAGGGGGCGAACACTGAAGCTTTCTTT
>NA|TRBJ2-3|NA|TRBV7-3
CASSRAPAGGTDTQYF
TGTGCCAGCAGTCGGGCGCCGGCAGGGGGGACAGATACGCAGTATTTT
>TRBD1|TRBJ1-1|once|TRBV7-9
CASSWGGTGIEAFF
TGTGCCAGCAGCTGGGGGGGGACAGGAATTGAAGCTTTCTTT
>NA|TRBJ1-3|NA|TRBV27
CASSPTGSSGNTIYF
TGTGCCAGCAGTCCAACAGGGAGCTCTGGAAACACCATATATTTT
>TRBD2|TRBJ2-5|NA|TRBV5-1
CASSTGTSGRIVVETQYF
TGCGCCAGCAGCACAGGGACTAGCGGGAGGATCGTTGTGGAGACCCAGTACTTC
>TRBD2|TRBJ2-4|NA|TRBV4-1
CASSQLGTRRAIQYF
TGCGCCAGCAGCCAGCTAGGGACTAGACGCGCCATTCAGTACTTC
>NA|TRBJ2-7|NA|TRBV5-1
CASSLAEVPSLQEQYF
TGCGCCAGCAGCTTGGCAGAGGTCCCTTCCTTGCAAGAGCAGTACTTC
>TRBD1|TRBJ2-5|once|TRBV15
CATSRDRGDQETQYF
TGTGCCACCAGCAGGGACAGGGGCGACCAAGAGACCCAGTACTTC
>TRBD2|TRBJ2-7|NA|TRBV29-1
CSVVGPGGYEQYF
TGCAGCGTTGTCGGTCCGGGAGGCTACGAGCAGTACTTC
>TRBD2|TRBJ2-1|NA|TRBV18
CASSPPGLAFNEQFF
TGTGCCAGCTCCCCTCCGGGACTAGCCTTCAATGAGCAGTTCTTC
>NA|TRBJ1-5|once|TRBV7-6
CASGPGATRNQPQHF
TGTGCCAGCGGACCGGGAGCAACAAGGAATCAGCCCCAGCATTTT
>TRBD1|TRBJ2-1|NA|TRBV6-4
CASSDSQGANEQFF
TGTGCCAGCAGTGACTCGCAGGGGGCCAATGAGCAGTTCTTC
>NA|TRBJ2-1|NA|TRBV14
CASSQDQAEFF
TGTGCCAGCAGCCAAGATCAAGCCGAGTTCTTC
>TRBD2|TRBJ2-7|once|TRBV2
CASTSTLAGLEQYF
TGTGCCAGCACCAGCACACTAGCGGGACTCGAGCAGTACTTC
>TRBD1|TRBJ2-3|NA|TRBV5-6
CASSHGGQGTDTQYF
TGTGCCAGCAGCCATGGGGGACAGGGCACAGATACGCAGTATTTT
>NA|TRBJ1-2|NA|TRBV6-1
CASSERRQAAGTF
TGTGCCAGCAGTGAACGGCGACAGGCGGCAGGGACCTTC
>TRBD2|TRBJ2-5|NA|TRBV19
CASSQILAGFGQETQYF
TGTGCCAGTAGTCAAATCTTAGCGGGATTCGGACAAGAGACCCAGTACTTC
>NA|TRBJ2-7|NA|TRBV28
CASSLFPGAHSYEQYF
TGTGCCAGCAGTTTATTTCCGGGAGCCCACTCCTACGAGCAGTACTTC
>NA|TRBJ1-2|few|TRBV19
CASSSQPNYGYTF
TGTGCCAGTAGCTCACAGCCTAACTATGGCTACACCTTC
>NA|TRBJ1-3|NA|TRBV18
CASSQGDPGNTIYF
TGTGCCAGCTCACAGGGAGACCCTGGAAACACCATATATTTT
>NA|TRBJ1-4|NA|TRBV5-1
CASSLEMGHNEKLFF
TGCGCCAGCAGCTTGGAAATGGGGCATAATGAAAAACTGTTTTTT
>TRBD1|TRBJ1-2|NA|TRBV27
CASSSDREGYGYTF
TGTGCCAGCAGTTCGGACAGGGAGGGCTATGGCTACACCTTC
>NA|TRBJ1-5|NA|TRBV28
CASSLGPGKPQHF
TGTGCCAGCAGTTTGGGTCCAGGGAAGCCCCAGCATTTT
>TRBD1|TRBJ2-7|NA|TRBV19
CASTPGQGPYEQYF
TGTGCCAGTACCCCGGGACAGGGTCCCTACGAGCAGTACTTC
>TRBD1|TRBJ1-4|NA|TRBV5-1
CASSQLGQRNEKLFF
TGCGCCAGCAGCCAATTGGGACAGAGAAATGAAAAACTGTTTTTT
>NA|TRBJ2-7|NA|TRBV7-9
CASKEGLSYEQYF
TGTGCCAGCAAGGAAGGACTCTCCTACGAGCAGTACTTC
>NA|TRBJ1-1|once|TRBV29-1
CSVARQTEAFF
TGCAGCGTTGCGCGGCAAACTGAAGCTTTCTTT
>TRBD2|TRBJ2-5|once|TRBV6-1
CASSEAWEREGTETQYF
TGTGCCAGCAGTGAAGCGTGGGAGCGGGAGGGCACCGAGACCCAGTACTTC
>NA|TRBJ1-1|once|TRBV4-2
CASRIGQLENTEAFF
TGTGCCAGCCGTATAGGACAGCTCGAGAACACTGAAGCTTTCTTT
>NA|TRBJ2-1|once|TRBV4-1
CASSQVKDSGNEQFF
TGCGCCAGCAGCCAAGTGAAGGACAGTGGCAATGAGCAGTTCTTC
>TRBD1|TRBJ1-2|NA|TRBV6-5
CASSYTGGSYGYTF
TGTGCCAGCAGTTACACAGGGGGCAGCTATGGCTACACCTTC
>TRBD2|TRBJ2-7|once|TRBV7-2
CASSLGWLAGLYEQYF
TGTGCCAGCAGCTTAGGTTGGCTAGCGGGGCTTTACGAGCAGTACTTC
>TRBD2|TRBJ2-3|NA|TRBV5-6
CASSLPSGGITDTQYF
TGTGCCAGCAGCCTACCTAGCGGGGGCATCACAGATACGCAGTATTTT
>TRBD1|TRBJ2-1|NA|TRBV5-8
CASSRGQEQFF
TGTGCCAGCAGCAGGGGACAGGAGCAGTTCTTC
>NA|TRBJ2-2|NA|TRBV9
CASSVVGGTIGTGELFF
TGTGCCAGCAGCGTAGTGGGCGGGACCATAGGCACCGGGGAGCTGTTTTTT
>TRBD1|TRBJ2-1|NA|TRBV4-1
CASSRQDRRPPDEQFF
TGCGCCAGCAGCCGGCAGGACAGGCGACCCCCAGATGAGCAGTTCTTC
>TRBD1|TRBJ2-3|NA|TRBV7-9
CASSLYRGSRTDTQYF
TGTGCCAGCAGCCTCTACAGGGGATCGAGGACAGATACGCAGTATTTT
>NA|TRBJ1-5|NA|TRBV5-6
CASSRPGDNQPQHF
TGTGCCAGCAGCCGTCCAGGGGACAATCAGCCCCAGCATTTT
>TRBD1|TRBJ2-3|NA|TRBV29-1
CSLLGRDRGKDTQYF
TGCAGCTTACTGGGTAGGGACAGGGGCAAAGATACGCAGTATTTT
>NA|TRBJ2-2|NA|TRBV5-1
CASNQMGGVNTGELFF
TGCGCCAGCAATCAGATGGGCGGGGTGAACACCGGGGAGCTGTTTTTT
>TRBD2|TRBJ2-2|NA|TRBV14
CASSQGLAGVYAGELFF
TGTGCCAGCAGCCAAGGACTAGCGGGAGTTTATGCCGGGGAGCTGTTTTTT
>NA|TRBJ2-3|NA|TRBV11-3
CASSLVNSDTGTQYF
TGTGCCAGCAGCTTAGTTAATTCGGACACCGGTACGCAGTATTTT
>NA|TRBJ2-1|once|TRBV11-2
CASSLESGPPGYEQFF
TGTGCCAGCAGCTTAGAAAGCGGACCCCCGGGCTATGAGCAGTTCTTC
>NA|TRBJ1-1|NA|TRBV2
CASSERTEAFF
TGTGCCAGCAGTGAGAGGACTGAAGCTTTCTTT
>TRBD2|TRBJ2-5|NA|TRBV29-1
CSVAGREGMETQYF
TGCAGCGTTGCAGGGCGGGAGGGAATGGAGACCCAGTACTTC
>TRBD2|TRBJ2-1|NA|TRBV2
CATRAAGVYNEQFF
TGTGCCACCCGGGCGGCGGGAGTCTACAATGAGCAGTTCTTC
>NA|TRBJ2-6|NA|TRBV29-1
CSVEVFGDRVSGANVLTF
TGCAGCGTTGAGGTCTTCGGTGACAGAGTATCTGGGGCCAACGTCCTGACTTTC
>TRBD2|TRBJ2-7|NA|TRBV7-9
CASSWTSGSYEQYF
TGTGCCAGCAGCTGGACTAGCGGCTCCTACGAGCAGTACTTC
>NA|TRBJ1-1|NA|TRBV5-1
CASSLVVNTEAFF
TGCGCCAGCAGCTTGGTTGTAAACACTGAAGCTTTCTTT